The next 19 T cell receptor beta chains were all read from a single sample in a study of blood T cell repertoires in COVID-19. Generated by immunoSEQ multiplex PCR, the TCRdb table keeps only in-frame clones and is missing some. The data show 150,000 or so clones, with about 90% seen just once and around 1.2% held by the top ten. The sample was PBMCs or T cells enriched from blood (not recorded which). The receptor source for this set is a human donor with acute COVID-19. The donor label of this sample is uncertain.

The V call is TRBV7-6, the J call TRBJ2-7, with D possibly TRBD2 on 7 matching bases. Germline V lookup: CDR1 SGHVS, CDR2 FNYEAQ. The CDR3 spans 18 residues. The V gene lost 5 bases and the J gene lost 3 bases, with 26 bases spanning the gap. Written as DNA, the CDR3 is TGTGCCAGCAGCGGTTATAGGGGGGGCCAGTCGGGCTTCTACGAGCAGTACTTC. Translating gives CASSGYRGGQSGFYEQYF. The entire variable domain, with the rest obtained from reference TRBV7-6 and TRBJ2-7, is as follows: GAGVSQSPRYKVTKRGQDVALRCDPISGHVSLYWYRQALGQGPEFLTYFNYEAQQDKSGLPNDRFSAERPEGSISTLTIQRTEQRDSAMYRCASSGYRGGQSGFYEQYFGPGTRLTVT.

The genes are TRBV24-1 and TRBJ2-3, with D perhaps matching TRBD2 (6 bases). Germline V gene data show CDR1 as KGHDR and CDR2 as SFDVKD. The V gene lost 8 bases and the J gene lost 3 bases, with 14 bases spanning the gap. The CDR3 sequence is 14 residues long. CDR3 DNA: TGTGCCACCAAAGGAGGGGTCGGGACAGATACGCAGTATTTT. It is translated as CATKGGVGTDTQYF.

The chain combines TRBV4-3 with TRBJ2-1; D unclear. Trimming pared 2 bases from V and 6 bases from J, leaving 8 bases between. Germline assignment: CDR1 LGHNA and CDR2 YSLEER. This CDR3 region has 13 residues. CDR3 nucleotide sequence: TGCGCCAGCAGCCAAAAGCTAGGCAATGAGCAGTTCTTC. It is translated as CASSQKLGNEQFF.

This chain connects TRBV10-3 to TRBJ2-1; possible D gene TRBD2, 5 bases. V dropped 0 bases and J dropped 11 bases, with 11 bases sitting between them. CDR3 length equals 13 residues. Germline-derived CDR1 and CDR2 are ENHRY and SYGVKD. CDR3 region: CAISESQDLQQFF. CDR3 nucleotide sequence: TGTGCCATCAGTGAGTCTCAGGACTTGCAGCAGTTCTTC.

This clone was seen once. The rearrangement joins TRBV5-1 to TRBJ1-2; unclear D gene. Trimming removed 3 bases at V and 2 bases at J, with 14 bases between. In germline, CDR1 is SGHRS, CDR2 YFSETQ. The CDR3 spans 15 residues. This CDR3 reads CASSYNRATNYGYTF. CDR3 DNA sequence: TGCGCCAGCAGCTACAACAGAGCTACCAACTATGGCTACACCTTC.

The CDR3 DNA is TGTGCCAGCAGACGGGGGGCCGTGGAAAAACTGTTTTTT. As protein: CASRRGAVEKLFF. The V call is TRBV27, the J call TRBJ1-4; maybe TRBD1 (6 bases). Germline V gene lookup returns CDR1 MNHEY and CDR2 SMNVEV (reference sequence). V was cut by 6 bases and J by 8 bases, with 13 bases left in between. This CDR3 is 13 amino acids long. The full variable domain, its missing parts supplied by reference TRBV27 and TRBJ1-4, is EAQVTQNPRYLITVTGKKLTVTCSQNMNHEYMSWYRQDPGLGLRQIYYSMNVEVTDKGDVPEGYKVSRKEKRNFPLILESPSPNQTSLYFCASRRGAVEKLFFGSGTQLSVL.

The DNA for the CDR3 is TGTGCCAGTAGTACCTACAGTAAAGTCGTCAATGAGCAGTTCTTC. Its protein product is CASSTYSKVVNEQFF. The chain carries TRBV19 and TRBJ2-1; no clear D gene. The CDR3 is 15 residues long. Germline assignment: CDR1 LNHDA and CDR2 SQIVND (reference sequence). The V end lost 4 bases, the J end lost 6 bases, and 16 bases lay between the germline ends.

V usage is TRBV4-2 and J usage is TRBJ1-2; 10 bases are shared with TRBD1. CDR1 and CDR2 (germline): LGHNA, YNFKEQ. V trimming: 4 bases; J trimming: 8 bases; junction bases outside the gene matches: 13. The CDR3 is 16 amino acids. CDR3 sequence: CASSPNPAGQGQGYTF. DNA for the CDR3: TGTGCCAGCAGCCCCAACCCCGCGGGACAGGGGCAAGGCTACACCTTC.

V and J are TRBV9 and TRBJ2-5, with D possibly TRBD2 on 5 matching bases. The CDR3 consists of 16 residues. Germline V gene lookup returns CDR1 SGDLS and CDR2 YYNGEE. V was clipped by 4 bases and J by 0 bases, with 16 bases between them. DNA for the CDR3: TGTGCCAGCAGCCCCCGAGGAGGAGCAAACCAAGAGACCCAGTACTTC. Encoded protein: CASSPRGGANQETQYF.

This CDR3 is CASSLARSGGYEQYF. The CDR3, as DNA: TGTGCCAGCAGCTTGGCCCGCAGCGGGGGCTACGAGCAGTACTTC. The chain joins TRBV5-4 to TRBJ2-7, with TRBD2 matching over 8 bases. V shed 0 bases and J 3 bases; nucleotides not matched to a gene: 5. CDR3 length: 15 residues. The germline V gene encodes CDR1 SGHNT and CDR2 YYREEE (reference sequence).

The chain is built from TRBV6-5 and TRBJ2-7, with a weak D call TRBD2 (6 bases). With 3 bases removed from V and 6 bases from J, the gap between germline ends came to 12 bases. CDR3 length equals 13 residues. Germline V gives CDR1 MNHEY, CDR2 SVGAGI. The DNA for the CDR3 is TGTGCCAGCAGTTATTGGAGGGCTCGCGAGCAGTACTTC. The encoded protein is CASSYWRAREQYF.

V gene TRBV24-1 combines with J gene TRBJ1-2; 7 positions agree with TRBD1. CDR1 and CDR2 (germline): KGHDR, SFDVKD. The junction had 18 bases not matched to a gene; V was cut back by 12 bases and J by 6 bases. The CDR3 loop spans 15 amino acids. This chain's CDR3 is CAVKGQLPPGDGYTF. CDR3 in DNA: TGTGCCGTTAAGGGACAGTTACCGCCCGGCGATGGCTACACCTTC.

The J gene is TRBJ1-2, the V gene TRBV10-1; D is perhaps TRBD1 (5 bases). CDR1 and CDR2 (germline): WNHNN, SYGVQD (reference sequence). The CDR3 length is 13 residues. V shed 3 bases and J shed 5 bases, with 10 bases lying between them. The CDR3 nucleotides read TGCGCCAGCAGTGACCAGGGACTTTATGGCTACACCTTC. Its protein is CASSDQGLYGYTF.

The chain combines TRBV7-9 with TRBJ1-3; 7 bases agree with TRBD1. Germline CDR1 reads SEHNR; CDR2 reads FQNEAQ (reference sequence). V shed 3 bases and J 5 bases; nucleotides not matched to a gene: 10. This CDR3 has 16 amino acids. This CDR3 is CASSFLVGTDRNTIYF. In DNA, the CDR3 is TGTGCCAGCAGCTTTCTGGTAGGGACAGATAGAAACACCATATATTTT.

The chain recombines TRBV5-1 with TRBJ2-3; 7 bases are a match to TRBD1. CDR1 and CDR2 from the germline V gene are SGHRS and YFSETQ. After removal of 1 base from V and 2 bases from J, the junction contained 4 bases not matched to a gene. This CDR3 spans 15 amino acids. CDR3 in DNA: TGCGCCAGCAGCTTGAGTCAGGGGGTCACAGATACGCAGTATTTT. Translating it yields CASSLSQGVTDTQYF.

The V call is TRBV6-5, the J call TRBJ2-2; 7 bases line up with TRBD1. Looked up from germline, CDR1 is MNHEY and CDR2 is SVGAGI. The V gene end was trimmed by 4 bases and the J gene end by 1 base; junction bases not matched to a gene: 0. The CDR3 consists of 14 residues. Written as DNA, the CDR3 is TGTGCCAGCAGTTGGGACAGGAACACCGGGGAGCTGTTTTTT. Protein: CASSWDRNTGELFF.

J is TRBJ2-1 and V is TRBV5-1; 10 bases agree with TRBD1. The CDR3 runs to 14 residues. Germline CDR1 reads SGHRS; CDR2 reads YFSETQ. With 0 bases clipped from V and 8 bases from J, the junction kept 2 bases outside the gene matches. The CDR3 here is CASSLVGTGDEQFF. The CDR3, as DNA: TGCGCCAGCAGCTTGGTCGGGACAGGGGATGAGCAGTTCTTC.

The chain has TRBV7-9 and TRBJ1-2, with 7 bases identical to TRBD1. The length of the CDR3 is 15 residues. The J segment lost 7 bases and the V segment lost 1 base, leaving 9 bases of the junction unmatched. Germline V gene sequence: CDR1 SEHNR, CDR2 FQNEAQ (reference sequence). In DNA, the CDR3 is TGTGCCAGCAGCTTAGAGGGCCGGGACAGCATTGGCTACACCTTC. Residues: CASSLEGRDSIGYTF.

This rearrangement joins TRBV5-6 to TRBJ1-2, with 7 bases aligning to TRBD1. The CDR3 totals 13 residues. J lost 4 bases, V lost 4 bases, and 4 bases had no gene match. The germline V gene encodes CDR1 SGHDT and CDR2 YYEEEE. The CDR3 coding sequence is TGTGCCAGCAGCAAGGGGGCCGGCTATGGCTACACCTTC. It yields the protein CASSKGAGYGYTF.